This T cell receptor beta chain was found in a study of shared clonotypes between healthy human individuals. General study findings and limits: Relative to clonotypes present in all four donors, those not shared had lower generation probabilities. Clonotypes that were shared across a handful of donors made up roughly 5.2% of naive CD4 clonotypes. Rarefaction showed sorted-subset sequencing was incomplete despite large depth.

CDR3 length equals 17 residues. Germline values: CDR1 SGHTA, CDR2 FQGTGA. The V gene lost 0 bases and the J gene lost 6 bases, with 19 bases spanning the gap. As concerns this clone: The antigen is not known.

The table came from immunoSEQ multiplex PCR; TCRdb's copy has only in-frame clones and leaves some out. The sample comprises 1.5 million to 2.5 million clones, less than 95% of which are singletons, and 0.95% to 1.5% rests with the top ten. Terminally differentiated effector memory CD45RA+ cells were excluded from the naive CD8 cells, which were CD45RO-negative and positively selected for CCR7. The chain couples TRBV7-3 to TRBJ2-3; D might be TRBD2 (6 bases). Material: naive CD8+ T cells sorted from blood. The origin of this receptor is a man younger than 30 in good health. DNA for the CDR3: TGTGCCAGCAGCTTAACGGTGGGGGGTCCATTTATCGATACGCAGTATTTT. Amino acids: CASSLTVGGPFIDTQYF.